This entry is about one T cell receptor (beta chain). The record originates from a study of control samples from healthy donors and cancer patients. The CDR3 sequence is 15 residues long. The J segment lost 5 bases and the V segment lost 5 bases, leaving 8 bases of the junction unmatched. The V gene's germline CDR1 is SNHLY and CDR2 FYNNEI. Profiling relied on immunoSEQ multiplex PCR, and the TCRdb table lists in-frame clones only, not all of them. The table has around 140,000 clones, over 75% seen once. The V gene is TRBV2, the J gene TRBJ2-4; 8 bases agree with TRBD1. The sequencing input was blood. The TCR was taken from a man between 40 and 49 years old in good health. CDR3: CASSYTGGAENIQYF. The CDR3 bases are TGTGCCAGCAGTTATACAGGGGGTGCAGAAAACATTCAGTACTTC.